A single sample is the source of the 8 T cell receptor beta chains below, sequenced in a study of STAT5B mutations in CD4+ large granular lymphocyte leukemia. Libraries were prepared by immunoSEQ multiplex PCR; TCRdb keeps only in-frame clonotypes and omits some of them. The sample lists about 40,000 clones, around 81% occurring once. Material: CD4+ T cells from blood buffy coats. The receptors shown here come from a human donor in good health.

This clone has just a few counts. The rearrangement links TRBV30 to TRBJ1-5, with D uncertain. The CDR3 is made up of 13 amino acids. V was trimmed by 4 bases and J by 6 bases, leaving 13 bases between them. Germline V lookup: CDR1 GTSNPN, CDR2 SVGIG (reference sequence). Here the CDR3 DNA reads TGTGCCTGGACTCCCGGAGGGCTTCAGCCCCAGCATTTT. As protein: CAWTPGGLQPQHF.

This chain links TRBV6-1 with TRBJ1-5, with unresolved D. In germline, CDR1 is MNHNS, CDR2 SASEGT. Trimming removed 2 bases at V and 7 bases at J, with 18 bases between. The CDR3 length is 16 residues. The CDR3 nucleotides read TGTGCCAGCAGTGAACATTTGACGGGTGTAGGACAGCCCCAGCATTTT. Protein: CASSEHLTGVGQPQHF.

The V call is TRBV9, the J call TRBJ1-4, with TRBD1 identical over 11 bases. The CDR3 extends over 15 amino acids. Germline CDR1 is SGDLS and CDR2 is YYNGEE. Trimming removed 4 bases from V and 5 bases from J; junction bases left unmatched: 4. This chain's CDR3 is CASSPGTGGNEKLFF. CDR3 sequence (DNA): TGTGCCAGCAGCCCAGGGACAGGGGGGAATGAAAAACTGTTTTTT.

The genes are TRBV19 and TRBJ2-3, with unresolved D. This CDR3 spans 14 amino acids. Looked up from germline, CDR1 is LNHDA and CDR2 is SQIVND (reference sequence). The V and J ends lost 5 bases and 4 bases respectively, with 13 bases between them. This CDR3 reads CASSGLQGSDTQYF. The CDR3 region has the DNA TGTGCCAGTAGTGGTCTTCAAGGTTCAGATACGCAGTATTTT. Full variable domain (outside the CDR3, taken from reference TRBV19 and TRBJ2-3): DGGITQSPKYLFRKEGQNVTLSCEQNLNHDAMYWYRQDPGQGLRLIYYSQIVNDFQKGDIAEGYSVSREKKESFPLTVTSAQKNPTAFYLCASSGLQGSDTQYFGPGTRLTVL.

V gene TRBV14 combines with J gene TRBJ2-7; TRBD2 agrees at 8 bases. This CDR3 contains 16 residues. V shed 1 base and J 4 bases; nucleotides not matched to a gene: 9. The germline CDR1 and CDR2 sequences are SGHDN and FVKESK. Written as DNA, the CDR3 is TGTGCCAGCAGCCAAGCCCAGCGGGAGCCTCTGTACGAGCAGTACTTC. It yields the protein CASSQAQREPLYEQYF.

The V call is TRBV18, the J call TRBJ2-3; no firm D call. Trimming stripped 6 bases from V and 6 bases from J, with 10 bases between. CDR1 KGHSH and CDR2 LQKENI come from the germline V gene. The CDR3 consists of 12 residues. The CDR3: CASSAYMDTQYF. CDR3 in DNA: TGTGCCAGCTCCGCTTATATGGATACGCAGTATTTT.

CDR3 protein: CASSVLQGTSGQDTQYF. DNA for the CDR3: TGTGCCAGCAGCGTCCTACAGGGGACTAGCGGCCAAGATACGCAGTATTTT. This chain joins TRBV9 and TRBJ2-3; 11 bases align to TRBD2. Unmatched junction bases numbered 10, after V lost 2 bases and J lost 5 bases. Germline CDR1 is SGDLS and CDR2 is YYNGEE. The CDR3 length is 17 residues. The entire variable domain, with the rest obtained from reference TRBV9 and TRBJ2-3, is as follows: DSGVTQTPKHLITATGQRVTLRCSPRSGDLSVYWYQQSLDQGLQFLIQYYNGEERAKGNILERFSAQQFPDLHSELNLSSLELGDSALYFCASSVLQGTSGQDTQYFGPGTRLTVL.

CDR3 in DNA: TGTGCCAGCAGCCCTCGGACAGGAGCCTACAATGAGCAGTTCTTC. Translated: CASSPRTGAYNEQFF. The V call is TRBV9, the J call TRBJ2-1; 7 bases are shared with TRBD1. V dropped 4 bases and J dropped 2; count of bases not matched to a gene: 6. Germline CDR1 and CDR2: SGDLS and YYNGEE. This CDR3 has 15 amino acids.